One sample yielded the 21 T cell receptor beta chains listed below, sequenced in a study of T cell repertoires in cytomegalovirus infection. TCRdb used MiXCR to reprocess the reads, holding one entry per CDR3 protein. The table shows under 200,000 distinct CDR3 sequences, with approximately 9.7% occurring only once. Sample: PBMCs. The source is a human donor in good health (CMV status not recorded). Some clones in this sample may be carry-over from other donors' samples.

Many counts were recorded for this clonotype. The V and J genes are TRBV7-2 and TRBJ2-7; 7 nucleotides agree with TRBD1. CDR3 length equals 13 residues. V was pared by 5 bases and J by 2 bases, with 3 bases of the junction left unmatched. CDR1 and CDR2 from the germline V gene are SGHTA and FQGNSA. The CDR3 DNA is TGTGCCAGCAGCCCGGGACAGACCTACGAGCAGTACTTC. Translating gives CASSPGQTYEQYF.

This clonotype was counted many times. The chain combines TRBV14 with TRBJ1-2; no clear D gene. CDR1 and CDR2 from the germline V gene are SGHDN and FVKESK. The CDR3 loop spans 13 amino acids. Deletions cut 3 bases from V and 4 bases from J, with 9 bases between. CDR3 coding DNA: TGTGCCAGCAGCCAGGAGACGAGCTATGGCTACACCTTC. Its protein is CASSQETSYGYTF. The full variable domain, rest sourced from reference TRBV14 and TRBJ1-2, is EAGVTQFPSHSVIEKGQTVTLRCDPISGHDNLYWYRRVMGKEIKFLLHFVKESKQDESGMPNNRFLAERTGGTYSTLKVQPAELEDSGVYFCASSQETSYGYTFGSGTRLTVV.

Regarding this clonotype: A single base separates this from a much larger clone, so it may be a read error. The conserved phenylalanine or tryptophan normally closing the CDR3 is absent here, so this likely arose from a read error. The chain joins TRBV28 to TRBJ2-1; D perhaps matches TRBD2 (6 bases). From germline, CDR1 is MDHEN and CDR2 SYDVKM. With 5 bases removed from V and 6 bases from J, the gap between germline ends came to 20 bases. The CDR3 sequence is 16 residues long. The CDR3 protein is CASSKSGGVKVNEQFL. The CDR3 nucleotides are TGTGCCAGCAGTAAAAGCGGAGGGGTAAAGGTCAATGAGCAGTTCTTA.

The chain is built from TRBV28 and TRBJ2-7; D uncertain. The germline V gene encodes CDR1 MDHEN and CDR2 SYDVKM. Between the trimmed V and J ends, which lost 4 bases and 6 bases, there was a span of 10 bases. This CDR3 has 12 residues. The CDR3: CASSSLGLEQYF. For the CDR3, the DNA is TGTGCCAGCAGTTCCCTAGGGCTCGAGCAGTACTTC.

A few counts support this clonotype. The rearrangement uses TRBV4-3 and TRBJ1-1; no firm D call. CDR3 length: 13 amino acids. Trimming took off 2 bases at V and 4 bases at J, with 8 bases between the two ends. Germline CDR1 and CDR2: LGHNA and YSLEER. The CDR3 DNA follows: TGCGCCAGCAGCCAAAACCCGGCCACTGAAGCTTTCTTT. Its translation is CASSQNPATEAFF.

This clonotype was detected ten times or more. In DNA, the CDR3 is TGTGCCAGCAGTCCACTACATGGTGTCGCCAATCAGCCCCAGCATTTT. Encoded protein: CASSPLHGVANQPQHF. V gene TRBV28 combines with J gene TRBJ1-5; D gene ambiguous. This CDR3 is built from 16 residues. Germline V gene sequence: CDR1 MDHEN, CDR2 SYDVKM. V was trimmed by 5 bases and J by 3 bases, leaving 17 bases between them.

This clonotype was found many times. The CDR3: CSATALARRQETQYF. DNA of the CDR3: TGCAGTGCTACCGCTCTAGCGAGGAGACAAGAGACCCAGTACTTC. The chain uses TRBV20-1 and TRBJ2-5, with a possible D match to TRBD2 (6 bases). The germline gives CDR1 DFQATT, CDR2 SNEGSKA (reference sequence). This CDR3 comprises 15 residues. The V end was cut by 4 bases, the J end by 2 bases, with 17 bases between.

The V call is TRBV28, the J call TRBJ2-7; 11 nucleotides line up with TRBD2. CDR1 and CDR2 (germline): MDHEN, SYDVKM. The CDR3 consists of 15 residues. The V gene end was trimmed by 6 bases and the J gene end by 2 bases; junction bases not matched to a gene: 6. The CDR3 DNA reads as TGTGCCAGCAGACATAGCGGGAGGGGCACCTACGAGCAGTACTTC. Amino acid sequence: CASRHSGRGTYEQYF.

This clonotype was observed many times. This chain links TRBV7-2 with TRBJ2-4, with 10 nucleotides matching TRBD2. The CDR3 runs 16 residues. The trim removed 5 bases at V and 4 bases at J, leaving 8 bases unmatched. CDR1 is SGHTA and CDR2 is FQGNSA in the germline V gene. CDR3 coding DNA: TGTGCCAGCAGCCCAGGGACTAGCGCAAATAAAAACATTCAGTACTTC. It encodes CASSPGTSANKNIQYF.

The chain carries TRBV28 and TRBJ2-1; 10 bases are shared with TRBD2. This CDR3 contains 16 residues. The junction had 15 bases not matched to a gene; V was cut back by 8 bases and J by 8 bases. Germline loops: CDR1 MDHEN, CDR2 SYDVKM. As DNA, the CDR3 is TGTGCCAGCTACGCGGAAAGCGGGGGGGCTGGGGATGAGCAGTTCTTC. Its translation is CASYAESGGAGDEQFF.

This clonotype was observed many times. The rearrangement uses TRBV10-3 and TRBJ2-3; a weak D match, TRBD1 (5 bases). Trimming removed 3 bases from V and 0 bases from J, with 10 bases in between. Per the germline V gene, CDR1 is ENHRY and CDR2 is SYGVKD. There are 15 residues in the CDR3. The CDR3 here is CAISDPTASTDTQYF. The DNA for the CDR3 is TGTGCCATCAGTGATCCGACAGCTAGCACAGATACGCAGTATTTT.

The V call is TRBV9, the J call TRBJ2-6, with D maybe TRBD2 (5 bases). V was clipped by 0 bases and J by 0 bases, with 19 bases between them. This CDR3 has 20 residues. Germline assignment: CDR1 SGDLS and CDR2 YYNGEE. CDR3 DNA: TGTGCCAGCAGCGTAGAGGCGGGCCTCTCCCGGATCTCTGGGGCCAACGTCCTGACTTTC. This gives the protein CASSVEAGLSRISGANVLTF.

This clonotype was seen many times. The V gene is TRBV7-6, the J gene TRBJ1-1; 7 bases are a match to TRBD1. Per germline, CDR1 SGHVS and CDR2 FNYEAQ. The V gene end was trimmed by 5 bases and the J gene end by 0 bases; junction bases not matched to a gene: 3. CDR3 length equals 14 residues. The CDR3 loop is CASSRQGLNTEAFF. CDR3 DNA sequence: TGTGCCAGCAGCCGACAGGGCCTGAACACTGAAGCTTTCTTT.

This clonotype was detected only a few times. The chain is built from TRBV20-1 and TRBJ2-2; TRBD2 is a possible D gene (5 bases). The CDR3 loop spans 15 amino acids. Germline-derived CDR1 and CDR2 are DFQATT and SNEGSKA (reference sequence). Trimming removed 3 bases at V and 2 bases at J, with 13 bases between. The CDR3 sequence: CSASFSGTNTGELFF. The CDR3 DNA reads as TGCAGTGCTAGTTTCAGCGGAACTAACACCGGGGAGCTGTTTTTT.

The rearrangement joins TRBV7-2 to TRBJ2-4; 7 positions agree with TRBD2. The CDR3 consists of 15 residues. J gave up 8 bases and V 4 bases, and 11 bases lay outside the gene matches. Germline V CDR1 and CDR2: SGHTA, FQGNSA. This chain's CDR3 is CASSSIAEGGDIQYF. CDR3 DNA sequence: TGTGCCAGCAGCTCAATAGCGGAGGGAGGGGACATTCAGTACTTC.

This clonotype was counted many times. CDR3 sequence reads: CASSGTPERRETQYF. CDR3 in DNA: TGTGCCAGCAGCGGGACGCCTGAGCGTCGGGAGACCCAGTACTTC. The genes are TRBV7-2 and TRBJ2-5; the D call may be TRBD1 or TRBD2 (5 bases each). V lost 5 bases and J 5 bases, leaving 18 bases between the germline ends. Germline-derived CDR1 and CDR2 are SGHTA and FQGNSA. The CDR3 contains 15 residues.

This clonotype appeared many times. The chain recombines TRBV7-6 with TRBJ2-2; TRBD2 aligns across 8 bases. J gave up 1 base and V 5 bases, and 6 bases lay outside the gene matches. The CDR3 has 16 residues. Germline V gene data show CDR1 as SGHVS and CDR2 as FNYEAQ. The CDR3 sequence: CASSPSGGLNTGELFF. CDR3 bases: TGTGCCAGCAGCCCAAGCGGGGGCCTGAACACCGGGGAGCTGTTTTTT.

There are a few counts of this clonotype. The CDR3 loop reads CASSFSRGSSYNEQFF. The CDR3 DNA is TGTGCCAGCAGTTTCAGTCGGGGAAGCTCCTACAATGAGCAGTTCTTC. This chain connects TRBV12-3 or TRBV12-4 to TRBJ2-1; TRBD2 is a possible D gene (5 bases). V lost 3 bases and J 0 bases, leaving 12 bases between the germline ends. The CDR3 is 16 residues long.

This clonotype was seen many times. CDR3 in DNA: TGTGCCAGCAGTTCCTTATGGAGCGGGCCCAATGAGCAGTTCTTC. This sequence encodes CASSSLWSGPNEQFF. This chain joins TRBV12-3 or TRBV12-4 and TRBJ2-1; maybe TRBD2 (6 bases). The V gene lost 4 bases and the J gene lost 6 bases, with 16 bases spanning the gap. This CDR3 is built from 15 residues.

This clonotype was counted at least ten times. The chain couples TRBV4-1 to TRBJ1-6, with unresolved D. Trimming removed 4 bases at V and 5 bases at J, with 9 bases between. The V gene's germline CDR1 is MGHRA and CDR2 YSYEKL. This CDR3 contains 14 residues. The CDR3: CASSPTVDNSPLHF. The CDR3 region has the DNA TGCGCCAGCAGCCCGACGGTGGATAATTCACCCCTCCACTTT.

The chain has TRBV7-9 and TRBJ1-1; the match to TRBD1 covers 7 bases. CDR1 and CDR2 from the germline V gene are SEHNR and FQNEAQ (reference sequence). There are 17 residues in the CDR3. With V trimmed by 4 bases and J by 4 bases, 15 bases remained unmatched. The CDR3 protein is CASSSHDQGGVRTEAFF. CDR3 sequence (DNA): TGTGCCAGCAGCTCCCATGATCAGGGGGGAGTGCGCACTGAAGCTTTCTTT.